Listed here are 17 T cell receptor beta chains from one sample, sequenced in a study of cytomegalovirus exposure and HLA in healthy donors (dated by TCRdb to 2015 to 2018). Library construction relied on the immunoSEQ multiplex PCR assay. The multiplex PCR relied on a mix of 60 forward primers for TCR Vbeta segments and 13 reverse primers for TCR Jbeta segments. TCRdb re-hosts the immuneACCESS table, in-frame sequences only. Its copies lack some clones; in the studies checked, an unresolved V gene accounts for under half of them, and the cause for the rest is not known. The sample includes more than 110,000 clones, with about 75% observed a single time. The top ten constitute approximately 4% of the sample. The sequenced sample was PBMCs. The receptor source for this set is a man aged 18 to 30 in good health and CMV-seronegative.

For this clone: Other DNA sequences within the sample encode an identical CDR3. The J gene is TRBJ2-5, the V gene TRBV27; TRBD1 might be the D (6 bases). V was cut by 6 bases and J by 2 bases, with 10 bases left in between. Per the germline V gene, CDR1 is MNHEY and CDR2 is SMNVEV (reference sequence). The CDR3 extends over 13 amino acids. DNA of the CDR3: TGTGCCAGCAGGTACAGGGTACAAGAGACCCAGTACTTC. This translates into CASRYRVQETQYF.

Only one count was recorded for this clone. This chain joins TRBV30 and TRBJ2-7, with 9 bases that match TRBD1. Germline trimming cut 1 base from V and 7 bases from J; bases unmatched to any gene: 11. Germline values: CDR1 GTSNPN, CDR2 SVGIG (reference sequence). This CDR3 has 15 residues. For the CDR3, the DNA is TGTGCCTGGAGTGGCCCGACAGGGGGTTTTGGGGAGCAGTACTTC. Amino acid sequence: CAWSGPTGGFGEQYF.

Remarks on this clone: Distinct nucleotide sequences in the sample also encode this CDR3. This rearrangement joins TRBV6-5 to TRBJ2-7; D call uncertain. The V and J ends lost 2 bases and 1 base respectively, with 6 bases between them. Germline assignment: CDR1 MNHEY and CDR2 SVGAGI. The CDR3 contains 13 residues. CDR3 sequence reads: CASSYGQSYEQYF. In nucleotides, the CDR3 is TGTGCCAGCAGTTACGGTCAGTCCTACGAGCAGTACTTC.

This chain joins TRBV30 and TRBJ2-4; TRBD1 matches 9 bases. V lost 2 bases, J lost 1 base, and 6 bases stayed unmatched. The CDR3 extends over 16 amino acids. CDR1 is GTSNPN and CDR2 is SVGIG in the germline V gene (reference sequence). This CDR3 is CAWSPGTGWAKNIQYF. CDR3 sequence (DNA): TGTGCCTGGAGTCCCGGGACAGGGTGGGCCAAAAACATTCAGTACTTC.

The sample holds a few counts of this clone. The chain joins TRBV5-6 to TRBJ2-7; 10 bases agree with TRBD1. CDR3 length equals 15 residues. The V segment lost 4 bases and the J segment 5 bases; nucleotides outside the gene matches: 9. CDR1 SGHDT and CDR2 YYEEEE come from the germline V gene. The CDR3 bases are TGTGCCAGCAGCGCCACCGGGACAGGGGTTCACGAGCAGTACTTC. Its translation: CASSATGTGVHEQYF.

This sequence joins TRBV6-1 and TRBJ2-5; D not certain. TRBJ2-7 matches the DNA end more closely, so the J call is doubtful. The CDR3 consists of 15 residues. CDR1 is MNHNS, CDR2 SASEGT, per germline. CDR3 nucleotide sequence: TGTGCCAGCAACGTCGGTACCGCCACCTCCTACGAGCAGTACTTC. It encodes CASNVGTATSYEQYF.

This chain uses TRBV15 with TRBJ2-3; perhaps TRBD2 as D (5 bases). The CDR3 is 16 residues long. V lost 5 bases, J lost 1 base, and 16 bases lay in between. Germline V gene data show CDR1 as LNHNV and CDR2 as YYDKDF (reference sequence). CDR3 protein: CATSLRTALGTDTQYF. The CDR3 nucleotides read TGTGCCACCAGCCTCAGGACTGCCTTGGGCACAGATACGCAGTATTTT.

The genes are TRBV28 and TRBJ1-1, with 10 bases identical to TRBD1. CDR3 length equals 18 residues. Losses at the gene ends were 4 bases for V and 0 bases for J; bases not matched to a gene: 11. Germline CDR1 MDHEN, CDR2 SYDVKM. CDR3 nucleotide sequence: TGTGCCAGCAGTTGTGGGCCGGGACAGGGGTACGTGAACACTGAAGCTTTCTTT. Its translation is CASSCGPGQGYVNTEAFF.

The rearrangement uses TRBV19 and TRBJ1-5; 8 bases align to TRBD1. CDR1 is LNHDA, CDR2 SQIVND, per germline (reference sequence). With 5 bases clipped from V and 0 bases from J, the junction kept 9 bases outside the gene matches. This CDR3 contains 17 residues. Here the CDR3 reads CASSPTGTGLSNQPQHF. CDR3 nucleotides: TGTGCCAGTAGTCCTACCGGGACAGGACTTAGCAATCAGCCCCAGCATTTT. Combining the CDR3 with reference TRBV19 and TRBJ1-5 gives the whole variable domain DGGITQSPKYLFRKEGQNVTLSCEQNLNHDAMYWYRQDPGQGLRLIYYSQIVNDFQKGDIAEGYSVSREKKESFPLTVTSAQKNPTAFYLCASSPTGTGLSNQPQHFGDGTRLSIL.

This clone appeared a single time. The chain joins TRBV6-5 to TRBJ2-7; TRBD1 agrees at 8 bases. CDR3 size: 15 residues. The V gene's germline CDR1 is MNHEY and CDR2 SVGAGI. Trimming at V came to 2 bases and at J to 5 bases, leaving 8 bases not matched to a gene. This CDR3 is CASSYGPGGGHEQYF. The CDR3 nucleotides read TGTGCCAGCAGTTACGGGCCAGGGGGCGGGCACGAGCAGTACTTC.

About this clone: One end of the junction does not line up with germline, which may come from a read error. This CDR3 is CASSDERSASHF. CDR3 sequence (DNA): TGCGCCAGCAGTGATGAGCGGTCGGCCTCCCACTTC. The rearrangement joins TRBV10-1 to TRBJ1-2; D remains unclear. Per germline, CDR1 WNHNN and CDR2 SYGVQD (reference sequence). The CDR3 spans 12 residues.

J is TRBJ2-7 and V is TRBV11-3, with 10 bases lining up with TRBD1. The germline V gene has CDR1 SGHNT and CDR2 YENEEA. This CDR3 has 15 residues. V lost 4 bases, J lost 0 bases, and 3 bases stayed unmatched. The CDR3 DNA is TGTGCCAGCAGCTGGACAGGGGGATACTCCTACGAGCAGTACTTC. Protein sequence: CASSWTGGYSYEQYF.

This chain links TRBV5-4 with TRBJ1-2; D possibly corresponds to TRBD1 (5 bases). There are 15 residues in the CDR3. Per the germline V gene, CDR1 is SGHNT and CDR2 is YYREEE (reference sequence). V shed 2 bases and J shed 4 bases, with 15 bases lying between them. The CDR3 DNA is TGTGCCAGCAGCTTTCAGCGACACGGGGGCTATGGCTACACCTTC. Translating gives CASSFQRHGGYGYTF.

This sequence joins TRBV6-1 and TRBJ2-3; possibly TRBD1 for D (5 bases). This CDR3 comprises 14 residues. The V gene lost 6 bases and the J gene lost 1 base, with 11 bases spanning the gap. CDR1 MNHNS and CDR2 SASEGT come from the germline V gene. In DNA form, the CDR3 reads TGTGCCAGCAGGGACCCACAGGGCACAGATACGCAGTATTTT. Translating gives CASRDPQGTDTQYF.

In this sample, this clone is medium-sized. This chain uses TRBV30 with TRBJ2-2; a weak D match, TRBD2 (6 bases). The CDR3 is 14 amino acids. V dropped 0 bases and J dropped 1 base, with 6 bases sitting between them. Germline CDR1 reads GTSNPN; CDR2 reads SVGIG (reference sequence). CDR3 protein: CAWSVGGNTGELFF. CDR3 sequence (DNA): TGTGCCTGGAGTGTGGGGGGGAACACCGGGGAGCTGTTTTTT.

The chain carries TRBV7-2 and TRBJ2-7; unclear D gene. Between the trimmed V and J ends, which lost 2 bases and 2 bases, there was a span of 13 bases. This CDR3 region has 15 residues. Germline V gives CDR1 SGHTA, CDR2 FQGNSA. The CDR3 nucleotides read TGTGCCAGCAGCTTATGGGTGGAGTGGACCTACGAGCAGTACTTC. Translating it yields CASSLWVEWTYEQYF. Full variable domain (rest looked up from reference TRBV7-2 and TRBJ2-7): GAGVSQSPSNKVTEKGKDVELRCDPISGHTALYWYRQSLGQGLEFLIYFQGNSAPDKSGLPSDRFSAERTGGSVSTLTIQRTQQEDSAVYLCASSLWVEWTYEQYFGPGTRLTVT.

The genes are TRBV5-1 and TRBJ2-7; TRBD1 might be the D (5 bases). The CDR3 has 14 amino acids. Trimming removed 1 base at V and 1 base at J, with 9 bases between. Germline loops: CDR1 SGHRS, CDR2 YFSETQ. CDR3 residues: CASSLLPGSYEQYF. The CDR3 DNA follows: TGCGCCAGCAGCTTGTTGCCAGGGTCCTACGAGCAGTACTTC.